The 8 T cell receptor beta chains below come from one sample, sequenced in a study of T cell responses to AZD1222 COVID-19 vaccine. Measured with immunoSEQ multiplex PCR; TCRdb has only the in-frame clones, and not every one. Of approximately 100,000 clones in the sample, approximately 91% were seen once. The source was peripheral blood, collected on day 0 of AZD1222 vaccination. These receptors were taken from an adult in good health.

The J gene is TRBJ1-1, the V gene TRBV30; D not certain. Germline assignment: CDR1 GTSNPN and CDR2 SVGIG (reference sequence). The V gene lost 8 bases and the J gene lost 6 bases, with 16 bases spanning the gap. The CDR3 is made up of 12 amino acids. Here the CDR3 reads CAVGRGYAEAFF. DNA of the CDR3: TGTGCCGTAGGGCGGGGATACGCTGAAGCTTTCTTT.

This sequence joins TRBV7-3 and TRBJ2-1, with TRBD2 matching over 7 bases. Germline lookup yields CDR1 SGHTA and CDR2 FQGTGA. The V segment lost 3 bases and the J segment 4 bases; nucleotides outside the gene matches: 3. CDR3 length: 14 residues. CDR3 region: CASSLGGSYNEQFF. CDR3 coding DNA: TGTGCCAGCAGCTTGGGGGGGAGTTACAATGAGCAGTTCTTC.

The rearrangement joins TRBV6-1 to TRBJ2-1; tentative D call: TRBD1 (6 bases). This CDR3 is 12 amino acids long. Germline V gene sequence: CDR1 MNHNS, CDR2 SASEGT. Deletions cut 5 bases from V and 9 bases from J, with 11 bases between. In DNA, the CDR3 is TGTGCCAGCAGTAACCCACAGGGTGAGCAGTTCTTC. This gives the protein CASSNPQGEQFF.

The CDR3 protein is CASSVDSGQYGYTF. The DNA for the CDR3 is TGTGCCAGCAGCGTAGACTCGGGGCAATATGGCTACACCTTC. The chain joins TRBV9 to TRBJ1-2; TRBD1 is a possible D gene (5 bases). Trimming took 0 bases from V and 5 from J, leaving 11 bases between them. The germline V gene has CDR1 SGDLS and CDR2 YYNGEE. CDR3 size: 14 residues.

V usage is TRBV25-1 and J usage is TRBJ1-1; 9 bases are shared with TRBD1. The CDR3 covers 13 residues. Germline CDR1 is MGHDK and CDR2 is SYGVNS. V gave up 7 bases and J gave up 10 bases; unmatched junction bases: 10. The CDR3, as DNA: TGTGCCAGCATAAGGACAGGGGCGGTTCGAGCTTTCTTT. Protein sequence: CASIRTGAVRAFF.

The V call is TRBV7-2, the J call TRBJ1-2, with D unclear. CDR1 and CDR2 from the germline V gene are SGHTA and FQGNSA. The CDR3 sequence is 15 residues long. V was shortened by 5 bases and J by 4 bases, with 17 bases between the two germline ends. The CDR3, as DNA: TGTGCCAGCAGCCGTTGGACCGCTTCTGGCTATGGCTACACCTTC. The encoded protein is CASSRWTASGYGYTF.

The chain carries TRBV28 and TRBJ1-1; D unresolved. The CDR3 loop spans 11 amino acids. Germline assignment: CDR1 MDHEN and CDR2 SYDVKM. Trimming took off 7 bases at V and 8 bases at J, with 11 bases between the two ends. CDR3 DNA: TGTGCCAGCAATATCCAGGACGAAGCTTTCTTT. Encoded protein: CASNIQDEAFF.

This clone appeared a single time. The chain carries TRBV24-1 and TRBJ1-5, with a weak D call TRBD1 (6 bases). Trimming cost V 2 bases and J 6 bases, with 16 bases left between them. There are 16 residues in the CDR3. The germline V gene has CDR1 KGHDR and CDR2 SFDVKD. This chain's CDR3 is CATSDSTQGPSQPQHF. As DNA, the CDR3 is TGTGCCACCAGTGATTCTACACAGGGCCCGAGTCAGCCCCAGCATTTT.